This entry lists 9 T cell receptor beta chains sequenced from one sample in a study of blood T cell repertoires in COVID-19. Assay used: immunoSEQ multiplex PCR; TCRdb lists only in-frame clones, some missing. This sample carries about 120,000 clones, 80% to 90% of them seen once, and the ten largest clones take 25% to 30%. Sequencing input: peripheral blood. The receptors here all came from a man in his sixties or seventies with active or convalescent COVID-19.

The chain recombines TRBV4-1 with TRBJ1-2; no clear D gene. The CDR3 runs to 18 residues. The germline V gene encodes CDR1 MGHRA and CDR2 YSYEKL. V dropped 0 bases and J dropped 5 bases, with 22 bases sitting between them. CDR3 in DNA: TGCGCCAGCAGCCAAGATAGGAGGGTGTCCAAAAATGGGTATGGCTACACCTTC. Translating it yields CASSQDRRVSKNGYGYTF.

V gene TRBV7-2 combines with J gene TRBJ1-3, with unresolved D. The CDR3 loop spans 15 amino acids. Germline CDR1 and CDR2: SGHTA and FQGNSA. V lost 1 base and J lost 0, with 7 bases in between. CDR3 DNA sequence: TGTGCCAGCAGCTTAGATCCAGGCTCTGGAAACACCATATATTTT. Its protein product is CASSLDPGSGNTIYF.

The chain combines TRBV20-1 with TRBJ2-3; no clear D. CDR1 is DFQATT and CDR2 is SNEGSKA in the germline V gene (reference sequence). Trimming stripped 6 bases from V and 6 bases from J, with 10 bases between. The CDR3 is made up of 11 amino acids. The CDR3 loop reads CSASSPDTQYF. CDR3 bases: TGCAGTGCCAGTTCTCCGGATACGCAGTATTTT.

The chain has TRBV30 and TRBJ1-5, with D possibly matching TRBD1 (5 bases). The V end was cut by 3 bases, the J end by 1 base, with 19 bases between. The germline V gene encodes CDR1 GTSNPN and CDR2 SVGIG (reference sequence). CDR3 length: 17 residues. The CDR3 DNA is TGTGCCTGGAGCTTGGGAGGGGCCCAGCCCAGCAATCAGCCCCAGCATTTT. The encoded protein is CAWSLGGAQPSNQPQHF.

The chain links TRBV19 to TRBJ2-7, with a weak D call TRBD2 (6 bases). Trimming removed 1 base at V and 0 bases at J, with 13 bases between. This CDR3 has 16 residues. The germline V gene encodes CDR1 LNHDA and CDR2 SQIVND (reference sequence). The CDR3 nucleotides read TGTGCCAGTAGTATAGTGGGAGGCGCGTACTCCTACGAGCAGTACTTC. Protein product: CASSIVGGAYSYEQYF.

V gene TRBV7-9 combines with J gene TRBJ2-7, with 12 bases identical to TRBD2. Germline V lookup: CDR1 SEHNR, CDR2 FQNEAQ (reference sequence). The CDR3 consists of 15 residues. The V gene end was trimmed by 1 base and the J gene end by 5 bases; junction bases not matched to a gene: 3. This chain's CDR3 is CASSLGASGRDEQYF. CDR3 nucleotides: TGTGCCAGCAGCTTAGGGGCTAGCGGGAGGGACGAGCAGTACTTC. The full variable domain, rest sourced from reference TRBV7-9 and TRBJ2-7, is DTGVSQNPRHKITKRGQNVTFRCDPISEHNRLYWYRQTLGQGPEFLTYFQNEAQLEKSRLLSDRFSAERPKGSFSTLEIQRTEQGDSAMYLCASSLGASGRDEQYFGPGTRLTVT.

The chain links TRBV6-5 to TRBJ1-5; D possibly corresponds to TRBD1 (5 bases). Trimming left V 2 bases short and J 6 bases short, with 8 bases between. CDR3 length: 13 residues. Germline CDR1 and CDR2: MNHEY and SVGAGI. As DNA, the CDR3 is TGTGCCAGCAGTTACGGGGGGGTTCAGCCCCAGCATTTT. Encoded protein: CASSYGGVQPQHF.

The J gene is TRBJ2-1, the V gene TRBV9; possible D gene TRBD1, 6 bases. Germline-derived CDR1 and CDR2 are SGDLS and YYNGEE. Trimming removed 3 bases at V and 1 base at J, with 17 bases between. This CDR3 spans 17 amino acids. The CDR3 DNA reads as TGTGCCAGCAGCGCCCGAGGGGGAGCGCTTTCCTACAATGAGCAGTTCTTC. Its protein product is CASSARGGALSYNEQFF.

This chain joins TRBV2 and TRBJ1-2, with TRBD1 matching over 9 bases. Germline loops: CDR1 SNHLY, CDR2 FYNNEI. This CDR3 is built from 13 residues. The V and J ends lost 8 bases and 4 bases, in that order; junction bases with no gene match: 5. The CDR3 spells CASGQGLSYGYTF. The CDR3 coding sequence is TGTGCCAGCGGACAGGGGCTTTCCTATGGCTACACCTTC. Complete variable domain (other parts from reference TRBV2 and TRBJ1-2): EPEVTQTPSHQVTQMGQEVILRCVPISNHLYFYWYRQILGQKVEFLVSFYNNEISEKSEIFDDQFSVERPDGSNFTLKIRSTKLEDSAMYFCASGQGLSYGYTFGSGTRLTVV.